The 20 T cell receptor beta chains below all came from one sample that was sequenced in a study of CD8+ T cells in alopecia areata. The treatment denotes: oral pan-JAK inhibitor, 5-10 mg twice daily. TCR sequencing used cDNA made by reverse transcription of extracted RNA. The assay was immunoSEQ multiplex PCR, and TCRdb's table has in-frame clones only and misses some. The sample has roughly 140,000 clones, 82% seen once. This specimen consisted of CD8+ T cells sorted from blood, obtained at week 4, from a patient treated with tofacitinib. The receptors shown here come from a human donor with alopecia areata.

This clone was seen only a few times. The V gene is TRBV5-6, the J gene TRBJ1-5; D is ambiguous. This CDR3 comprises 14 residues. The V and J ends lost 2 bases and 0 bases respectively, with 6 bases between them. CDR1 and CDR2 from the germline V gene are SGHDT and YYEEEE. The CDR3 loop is CASSLSHSNQPQHF. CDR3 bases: TGTGCCAGCAGCTTATCCCATAGCAATCAGCCCCAGCATTTT.

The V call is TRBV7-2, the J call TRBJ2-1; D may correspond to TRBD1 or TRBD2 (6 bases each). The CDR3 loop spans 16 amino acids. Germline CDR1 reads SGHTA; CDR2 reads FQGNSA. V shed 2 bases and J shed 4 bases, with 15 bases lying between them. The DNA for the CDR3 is TGTGCCAGCAGCTTATGGGGGGCCCAGATTTACAATGAGCAGTTCTTC. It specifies CASSLWGAQIYNEQFF.

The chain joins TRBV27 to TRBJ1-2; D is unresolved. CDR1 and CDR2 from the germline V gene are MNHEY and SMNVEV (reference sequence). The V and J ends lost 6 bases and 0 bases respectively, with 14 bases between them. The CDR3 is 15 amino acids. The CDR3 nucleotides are TGTGCCAGCAGCCTTATCGCCAGCTCTAACTATGGCTACACCTTC. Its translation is CASSLIASSNYGYTF.

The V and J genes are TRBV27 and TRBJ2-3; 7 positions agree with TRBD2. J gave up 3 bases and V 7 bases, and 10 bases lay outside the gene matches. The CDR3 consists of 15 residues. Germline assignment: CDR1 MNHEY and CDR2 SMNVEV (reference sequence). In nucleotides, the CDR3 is TGTGCCAGCAAGCGTTCGCTAGCGGTTACAGATACGCAGTATTTT. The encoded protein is CASKRSLAVTDTQYF.

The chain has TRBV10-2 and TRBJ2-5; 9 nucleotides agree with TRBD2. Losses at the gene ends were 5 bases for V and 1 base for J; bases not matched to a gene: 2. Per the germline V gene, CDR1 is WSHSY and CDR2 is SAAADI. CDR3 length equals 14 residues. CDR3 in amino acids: CASSWTSAQETQYF. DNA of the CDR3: TGCGCCAGCAGTTGGACTAGCGCCCAAGAGACCCAGTACTTC.

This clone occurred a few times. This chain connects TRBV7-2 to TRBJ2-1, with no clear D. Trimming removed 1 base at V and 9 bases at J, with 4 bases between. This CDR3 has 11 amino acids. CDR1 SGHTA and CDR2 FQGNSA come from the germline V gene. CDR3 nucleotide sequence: TGTGCCAGCAGCTTAGGGCCTGAGCAGTTCTTC. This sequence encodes CASSLGPEQFF.

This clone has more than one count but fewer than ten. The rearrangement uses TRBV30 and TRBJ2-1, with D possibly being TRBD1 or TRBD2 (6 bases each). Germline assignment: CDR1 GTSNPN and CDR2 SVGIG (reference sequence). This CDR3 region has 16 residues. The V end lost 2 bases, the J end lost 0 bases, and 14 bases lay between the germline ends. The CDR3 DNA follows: TGTGCCTGGAGTTCTCCGGGGGCAACCTCCTACAATGAGCAGTTCTTC. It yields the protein CAWSSPGATSYNEQFF.

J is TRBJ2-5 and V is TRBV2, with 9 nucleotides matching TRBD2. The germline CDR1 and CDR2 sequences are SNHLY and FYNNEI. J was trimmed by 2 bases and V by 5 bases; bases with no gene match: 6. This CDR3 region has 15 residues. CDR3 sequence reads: CASSTGLARQETQYF. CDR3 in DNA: TGTGCCAGCAGTACTGGACTAGCGCGGCAAGAGACCCAGTACTTC.

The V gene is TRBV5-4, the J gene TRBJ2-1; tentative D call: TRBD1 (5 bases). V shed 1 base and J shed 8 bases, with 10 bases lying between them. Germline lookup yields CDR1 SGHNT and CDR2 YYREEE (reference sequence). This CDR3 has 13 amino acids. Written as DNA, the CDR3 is TGTGCCAGCAGCTTGTGGGTAGGGGATGAGCAGTTCTTC. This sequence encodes CASSLWVGDEQFF.

In DNA form, the CDR3 reads TGTGCCAGCAGCTCTGTAGCGGGGGGGCACGAGACCCAGTACTTC. Translating it yields CASSSVAGGHETQYF. The rearrangement links TRBV5-6 to TRBJ2-5, with 11 bases matching TRBD2. CDR3 size: 15 residues. Germline V lookup: CDR1 SGHDT, CDR2 YYEEEE. V was pared by 3 bases and J by 5 bases, with 6 bases of the junction left unmatched.

The CDR3 sequence: CASREPAWDRTVGAFF. CDR3 DNA: TGTGCCAGCAGGGAACCCGCCTGGGACAGGACCGTCGGGGCTTTCTTT. The gene calls are TRBV6-1 and TRBJ1-1; 8 bases fit TRBD1. CDR1 MNHNS and CDR2 SASEGT come from the germline V gene. The CDR3 sequence is 16 residues long. Trimming at V came to 6 bases and at J to 11 bases, leaving 20 bases not matched to a gene.

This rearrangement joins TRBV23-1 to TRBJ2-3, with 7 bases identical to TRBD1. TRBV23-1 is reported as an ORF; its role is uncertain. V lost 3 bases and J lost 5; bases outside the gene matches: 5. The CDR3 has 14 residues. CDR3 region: CASSQTGMQDTQYF. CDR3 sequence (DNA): TGCGCCAGCAGTCAGACAGGGATGCAAGATACGCAGTATTTT.

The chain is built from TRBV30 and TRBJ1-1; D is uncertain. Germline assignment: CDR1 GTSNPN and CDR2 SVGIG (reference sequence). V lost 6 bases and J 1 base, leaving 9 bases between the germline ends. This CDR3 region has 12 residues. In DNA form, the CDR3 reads TGTGCCTGCGGCATCGGGAACACTGAAGCTTTCTTT. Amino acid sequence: CACGIGNTEAFF.

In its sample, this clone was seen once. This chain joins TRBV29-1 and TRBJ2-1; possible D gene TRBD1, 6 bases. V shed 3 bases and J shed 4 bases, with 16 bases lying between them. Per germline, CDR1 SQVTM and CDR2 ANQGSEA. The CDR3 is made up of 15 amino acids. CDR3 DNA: TGCAGCGTTGATTCCCAGGGGCAGCTTTACAATGAGCAGTTCTTC. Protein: CSVDSQGQLYNEQFF.

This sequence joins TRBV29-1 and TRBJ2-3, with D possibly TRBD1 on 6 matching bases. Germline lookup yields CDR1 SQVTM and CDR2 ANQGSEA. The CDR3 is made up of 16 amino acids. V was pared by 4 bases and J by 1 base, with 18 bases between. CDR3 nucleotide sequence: TGCAGCGTTGCCGACCCGACAGGAGAGGGCACAGATACGCAGTATTTT. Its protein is CSVADPTGEGTDTQYF.

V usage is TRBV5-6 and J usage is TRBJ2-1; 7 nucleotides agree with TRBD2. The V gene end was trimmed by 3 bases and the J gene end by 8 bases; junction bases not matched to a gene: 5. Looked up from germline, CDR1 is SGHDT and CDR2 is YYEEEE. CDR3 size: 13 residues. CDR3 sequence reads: CASSSGRKDEQFF. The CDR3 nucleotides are TGTGCCAGCAGCTCCGGGAGGAAGGATGAGCAGTTCTTC.

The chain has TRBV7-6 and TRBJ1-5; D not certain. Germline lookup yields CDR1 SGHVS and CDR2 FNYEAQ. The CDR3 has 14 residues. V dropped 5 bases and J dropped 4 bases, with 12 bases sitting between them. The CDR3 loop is CASSGSDGNQPQHF. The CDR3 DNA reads TGTGCCAGCAGCGGATCAGACGGGAATCAGCCCCAGCATTTT.

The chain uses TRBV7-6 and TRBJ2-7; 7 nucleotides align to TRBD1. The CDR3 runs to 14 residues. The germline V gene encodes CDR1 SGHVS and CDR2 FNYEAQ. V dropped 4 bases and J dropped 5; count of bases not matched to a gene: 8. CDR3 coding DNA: TGTGCCAGCAGCTCGGGACAGCCTTCCGACGAGCAGTACTTC. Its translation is CASSSGQPSDEQYF.

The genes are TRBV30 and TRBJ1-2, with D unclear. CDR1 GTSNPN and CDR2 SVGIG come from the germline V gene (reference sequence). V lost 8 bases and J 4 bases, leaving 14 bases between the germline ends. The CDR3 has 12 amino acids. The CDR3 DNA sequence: TGTGCCGCACATGGGATCGGCTATGGCTACACCTTC. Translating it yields CAAHGIGYGYTF. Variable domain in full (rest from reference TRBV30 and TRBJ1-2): SQTIHQWPATLVQPVGSPLSLECTVEGTSNPNLYWYRQAAGRGLQLLFYSVGIGQISSEVPQNLSASRPQDRQFILSSKKLLLSDSGFYLCAAHGIGYGYTFGSGTRLTVV.

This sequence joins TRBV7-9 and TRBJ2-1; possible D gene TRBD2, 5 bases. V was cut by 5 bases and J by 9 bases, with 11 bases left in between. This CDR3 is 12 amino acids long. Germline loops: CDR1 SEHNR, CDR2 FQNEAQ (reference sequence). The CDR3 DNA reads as TGTGCCAGCAGCCCGGGATTTGGTGAGCAGTTCTTC. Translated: CASSPGFGEQFF.